These T cell receptor beta chains were read from a single sample in a study of coeliac disease. Sequenced by immunoSEQ multiplex PCR; TCRdb stores in-frame clones only, minus some. The sample records thousands of clones, approximately 64% being singletons. Sequencing was carried out using lamina propria lymphocytes from the gut. These receptors originate from a woman aged 18-30 years with active celiac disease. Both conserved end residues are part of each CDR3. The D gene is left open where the match is weak. Expanded clones get a size class; other rows say once, few or many, or leave the size out.

D: NA
J: TRBJ2-7
V: TRBV11-1
size: NA
DNA: TGTGCCAGCAGCTTAACGGGGGACCGCTACGAGCAGTACTTC
CDR3: CASSLTGDRYEQYF

D: TRBD1
J: TRBJ1-2
V: TRBV6-1
size: few
DNA: TGTGCCAGCAGGGGGACAGGGGCTCGAAATGGCTACACCTTC
CDR3: CASRGTGARNGYTF

D: NA
J: TRBJ2-7
V: TRBV18
size: NA
DNA: TGTGCCAGCTCACCAAGGACACCGAGGAAAACCGAGGTCTACGAGCAGTACTTC
CDR3: CASSPRTPRKTEVYEQYF

D: NA
J: TRBJ1-1
V: TRBV15
size: NA
DNA: TGTGCCACCAGCCAGGACAATGGGAAAGCTTTCTTT
CDR3: CATSQDNGKAFF

D: TRBD2
J: TRBJ2-1
V: TRBV18
size: NA
DNA: TGTGCCAGCTCACCACTCGGGACTAACTCCTACAATGAGCAGTTCTTC
CDR3: CASSPLGTNSYNEQFF

D: NA
J: TRBJ2-1
V: TRBV11-3
size: NA
DNA: TGTGCCAGCAGCTTAGAGGGAGACCTCGTGAATGAGCAGTTCTTC
CDR3: CASSLEGDLVNEQFF

D: NA
J: TRBJ1-5
V: TRBV19
size: NA
DNA: TGTGCCAGTAGTAGCCGACACTTTAGCAATCAGCCCCAGCATTTT
CDR3: CASSSRHFSNQPQHF

D: TRBD1
J: TRBJ1-2
V: TRBV5-1
size: NA
DNA: TGCGCCAGCAGCTTGGACACAGGGGTCCCCTATGGCTACACCTTC
CDR3: CASSLDTGVPYGYTF

D: TRBD1
J: TRBJ1-5
V: TRBV2
size: NA
DNA: TGTGCCAGCAGTACGACAGGGGCGGGCAATCAGCCCCAGCATTTT
CDR3: CASSTTGAGNQPQHF

D: TRBD1
J: TRBJ2-3
V: TRBV5-1
size: NA
DNA: TGCGCCAGCAACACAGGGGTACGAGATACGCAGTATTTT
CDR3: CASNTGVRDTQYF

D: NA
J: TRBJ1-2
V: TRBV6-1
size: once
DNA: TGTGCCAGCACCCCGGGGGTAACGAACTATGGCTACACCTTC
CDR3: CASTPGVTNYGYTF

D: NA
J: TRBJ1-2
V: TRBV7-9
size: few
DNA: TGTGCCAGCAGTCAAACGGAGGATGGCTACACCTTC
CDR3: CASSQTEDGYTF

D: TRBD1
J: TRBJ1-2
V: TRBV10-3
size: NA
DNA: TGTGCCATCAAGGCTGGACAGGGGGCATTAGTCGGCTACACCTTC
CDR3: CAIKAGQGALVGYTF

D: TRBD1
J: TRBJ2-3
V: TRBV2
size: few
DNA: TGTGCCAGCAGTCGGGACAGAGGTACGCAGTATTTT
CDR3: CASSRDRGTQYF

D: TRBD2
J: TRBJ2-7
V: TRBV4-2
size: NA
DNA: TGTGCCAGCAGCCAAGATATAGTAGCGGGAGAAGTCTCCTACGAGCAGTACTTC
CDR3: CASSQDIVAGEVSYEQYF

D: NA
J: TRBJ1-3
V: TRBV2
size: NA
DNA: TGTGCCAGCAGTGAAGACAGCTTGTTCTCTGGAAACACCATATATTTT
CDR3: CASSEDSLFSGNTIYF